This is a list of T cell receptor beta chains from one sample in a study of regulatory T cells in long-lasting Graves disease. TCRdb recomputed calls from the multiplex PCR reads with MiXCR, one row per CDR3 protein. Of some 330,000 distinct CDR3 sequences in the sample, 10% to 15% were seen once. The data also belong to a second study, concerning T cells in Graves' hyperthyroidism and ophthalmopathy.

This material consisted of peripheral blood mononuclear cells (PBMCs), taken at new diagnosis, from a patient treated with antithyroid drugs. Receptors originate from a woman aged 18 to 35 with Graves disease. Each CDR3 is given with its conserved first and last residue. The D gene is left open where the match is weak. Clone size, where shown, is once, few, many, or a class for clones that have expanded.

D: -; size: many; V: TRBV20-1; J: TRBJ1-1; CDR3: CSARFAGSRTEAFF; DNA: TGCAGTGCTAGATTCGCAGGGTCACGGACTGAAGCTTTCTTT
D: TRBD2; size: few; V: TRBV7-3; J: TRBJ2-1; CDR3: CASSLFVAGGHSLVEQFF; DNA: TGTGCCAGCAGCTTATTTGTAGCGGGAGGGCATTCCCTTGTAGAGCAGTTCTTC
D: TRBD1; size: -; V: TRBV5-1; J: TRBJ1-2; CDR3: CASSFGDWDRSGYTF; DNA: TGCGCCAGCAGCTTTGGTGACTGGGACAGGTCTGGCTACACCTTC
D: TRBD1; size: -; V: TRBV9; J: TRBJ1-5; CDR3: CASSAGQGSGNQPQHF; DNA: TGTGCCAGCAGCGCTGGACAGGGCTCGGGCAATCAGCCCCAGCATTTT
D: TRBD1; size: -; V: TRBV6-1; J: TRBJ2-1; CDR3: CASRPDRASYNEQFF; DNA: TGTGCCAGCAGACCTGACAGGGCCTCCTACAATGAGCAGTTCTTC
D: -; size: many; V: TRBV30; J: TRBJ2-2; CDR3: CAWTNTGELFF; DNA: TGTGCCTGGACTAACACCGGGGAGCTGTTTTTT
D: TRBD1; size: -; V: TRBV28; J: TRBJ2-3; CDR3: CASSLSGTGHTDTQYF; DNA: TGTGCCAGCAGTCTGTCCGGGACAGGGCACACAGATACGCAGTATTTT
D: -; size: many; V: TRBV28; J: TRBJ2-7; CDR3: CASRPEGGARTYEQYF; DNA: TGTGCCAGCCGTCCTGAGGGGGGGGCGCGAACCTACGAGCAGTACTTC
D: TRBD1; size: many; V: TRBV27; J: TRBJ2-7; CDR3: CASSRRKTGVAFYEQYF; DNA: TGTGCCAGCAGCAGACGTAAGACAGGGGTCGCTTTCTACGAGCAGTACTTC
D: -; size: -; V: TRBV20-1; J: TRBJ1-5; CDR3: CSAGGGDGNQPQHF; DNA: TGCAGTGCTGGTGGGGGGGACGGCAATCAGCCCCAGCATTTT
D: TRBD1; size: few; V: TRBV10-3; J: TRBJ2-1; CDR3: CAINRNPLQGAPYNEQFF; DNA: TGTGCCATCAACAGAAATCCTTTACAGGGGGCCCCCTACAATGAGCAGTTCTTC
D: -; size: -; V: TRBV15; J: TRBJ1-5; CDR3: CATSPRLGGSQPQHF; DNA: TGTGCCACCAGCCCCCGATTAGGGGGAAGTCAGCCCCAGCATTTT
D: -; size: few; V: TRBV2; J: TRBJ2-2; CDR3: CASSDWDSTGELFF; DNA: TGTGCCAGCAGTGATTGGGATTCCACCGGGGAGCTGTTTTTT
D: -; size: many; V: TRBV5-6; J: TRBJ2-3; CDR3: CASSLGVGLPTDTQYF; DNA: TGTGCCAGCAGCTTGGGGGTTGGTCTCCCCACAGATACGCAGTATTTT
D: TRBD1; size: -; V: TRBV28; J: TRBJ1-5; CDR3: CASPPGTGLRQPQHF; DNA: TGTGCCAGCCCGCCCGGGACAGGGTTGAGACAGCCCCAGCATTTT
D: TRBD2; size: many; V: TRBV28; J: TRBJ2-1; CDR3: CASSHRTSGRRGEQFF; DNA: TGTGCCAGCAGTCATCGGACTAGCGGGAGGCGAGGGGAGCAGTTCTTC
D: TRBD2; size: many; V: TRBV24-1; J: TRBJ2-3; CDR3: CATSSILAGGRDTQYF; DNA: TGTGCCACCAGTTCCATACTAGCGGGAGGCCGAGATACGCAGTATTTT
D: -; size: many; V: TRBV28; J: TRBJ1-4; CDR3: CASSSFLETGRDEKLFF; DNA: TGTGCCAGCAGCTCGTTTCTCGAGACAGGAAGGGATGAAAAACTGTTTTTT
D: -; size: few; V: TRBV6-2/TRBV6-3; J: TRBJ1-1; CDR3: CASSYSGSTEAFF; DNA: TGTGCCAGCAGTTACTCGGGAAGCACTGAAGCTTTCTTT
D: TRBD2; size: few; V: TRBV29-1; J: TRBJ2-3; CDR3: CSVNQTSWGTDTQYF; DNA: TGCAGCGTTAACCAGACTAGCTGGGGCACAGATACGCAGTATTTT
D: -; size: many; V: TRBV30; J: TRBJ2-1; CDR3: CAWSSRRASEQFF; DNA: TGTGCCTGGAGTTCCCGCAGGGCGAGTGAGCAGTTCTTC
D: -; size: -; V: TRBV13; J: TRBJ2-1; CDR3: CASSDGETSEQFF; DNA: TGTGCCAGCAGCGACGGCGAAACTTCAGAGCAGTTCTTC
D: -; size: -; V: TRBV11-2; J: TRBJ2-3; CDR3: CASRWGVTDTQYF; DNA: TGTGCCAGCAGATGGGGAGTCACAGATACGCAGTATTTT
D: -; size: -; V: TRBV6-2/TRBV6-3; J: TRBJ2-5; CDR3: CASSRLKQETQYF; DNA: TGTGCCAGCAGTCGGCTGAAGCAAGAGACCCAGTACTTC
D: TRBD2; size: many; V: TRBV27; J: TRBJ2-3; CDR3: CASIPRWLAGGQTDTQYF; DNA: TGTGCCAGCATCCCGAGGTGGCTAGCGGGAGGTCAAACAGATACGCAGTATTTT
D: -; size: -; V: TRBV6-1; J: TRBJ1-5; CDR3: CASSEVVGGNWPQHF; DNA: TGTGCCAGCAGTGAAGTGGTCGGCGGGAACTGGCCCCAGCATTTT
D: TRBD1; size: many; V: TRBV25-1; J: TRBJ1-2; CDR3: CASSGTGSYGYTF; DNA: TGTGCCAGCAGCGGGACAGGATCGTATGGCTACACCTTC
D: -; size: -; V: TRBV6-1; J: TRBJ2-2; CDR3: CASTPGASSSGELFF; DNA: TGTGCCAGCACTCCCGGGGCTAGCAGTTCCGGGGAGCTGTTTTTT
D: -; size: few; V: TRBV4-2; J: TRBJ1-1; CDR3: CASSQVGPLGAEAFF; DNA: TGTGCCAGCAGCCAAGTGGGTCCTCTTGGGGCTGAAGCTTTCTTT
D: TRBD1; size: many; V: TRBV2; J: TRBJ1-2; CDR3: CATPLGTGVNYGYTF; DNA: TGTGCCACCCCCCTCGGGACAGGGGTTAACTATGGCTACACCTTC
D: TRBD1; size: -; V: TRBV19; J: TRBJ1-1; CDR3: CASSMRGPMNTEAFF; DNA: TGTGCCAGTAGTATGAGGGGGCCCATGAACACTGAAGCTTTCTTT